The clone carrying this T cell receptor (beta chain) has a single count. Its antigen is not identified. Germline V CDR1 and CDR2: MNHEY, SMNVEV (reference sequence). The CDR3 loop spans 17 amino acids. Between the trimmed V and J ends, which lost 0 bases and 0 bases, there was a span of 14 bases. This specimen belongs to a study of T cells in localized non-small cell lung cancer. Findings and caveats of the study: Detection in adjacent lung was observed for a median about 56 of the top 100 tumor clones.

Assay: immunoSEQ multiplex PCR; the TCRdb copy retains only in-frame clones and omits some. The sample lists around 35,000 clones, around 80% occurring once. This rearrangement joins TRBV27 to TRBJ1-1, with D unresolved. The specimen was peripheral blood, collected before any cancer treatment. This sequence was found in a male donor aged 60 or over with stage III squamous cell lung carcinoma. The CDR3 protein is CASSLSFVGRLNTEAFF. The CDR3 DNA follows: TGTGCCAGCAGTTTATCGTTTGTAGGGAGATTGAACACTGAAGCTTTCTTT.